This T cell receptor beta chain was sequenced for a study of T-cell memory formation after mild COVID-19. This clonotype has a handful of counts. Its antigen is still unknown. TCRdb analysed the 5' RACE reads with MiXCR anew, one entry per CDR3 protein. The sample contains under 150,000 distinct CDR3 sequences, about 16% of which appear only once. Broader study findings: The CD4+ clones that contracted clustered mainly within CM and EM, and the CD8+ clones concentrated in EMRA.

Trimming took 4 bases from V and 5 from J; bases not matched to a gene: 10. CDR3 length equals 16 residues. The rearrangement joins TRBV12-3 or TRBV12-4 to TRBJ2-5, with 10 nucleotides matching TRBD2. Input material: PBMCs or a T cell subset sorted from them (not recorded which). This TCR was recovered from an adult woman who had mild COVID-19 (a few samples of this study predate the infection). Cell type and time point are not known. The CDR3 reads CASSSGLSGGRETQYF. The CDR3 region has the DNA TGTGCCAGCAGTTCAGGGCTTAGCGGGGGGCGGGAGACCCAGTACTTC.